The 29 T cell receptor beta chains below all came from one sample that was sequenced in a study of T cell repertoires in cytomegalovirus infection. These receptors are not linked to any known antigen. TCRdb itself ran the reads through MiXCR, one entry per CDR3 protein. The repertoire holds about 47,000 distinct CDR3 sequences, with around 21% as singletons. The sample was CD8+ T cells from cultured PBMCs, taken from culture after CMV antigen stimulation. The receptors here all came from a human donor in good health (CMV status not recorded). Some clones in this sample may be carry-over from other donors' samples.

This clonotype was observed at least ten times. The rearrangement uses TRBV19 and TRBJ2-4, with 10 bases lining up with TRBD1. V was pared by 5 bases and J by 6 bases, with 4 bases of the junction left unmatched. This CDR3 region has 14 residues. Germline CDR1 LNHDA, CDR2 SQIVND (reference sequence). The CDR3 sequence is CASSAGQGLNIQYF. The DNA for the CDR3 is TGTGCCAGTAGTGCGGGACAGGGGCTAAACATTCAGTACTTC.

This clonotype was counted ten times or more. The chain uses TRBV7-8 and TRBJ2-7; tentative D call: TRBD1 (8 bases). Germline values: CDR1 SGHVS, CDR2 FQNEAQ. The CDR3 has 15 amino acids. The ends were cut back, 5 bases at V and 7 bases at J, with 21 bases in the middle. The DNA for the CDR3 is TGTGCCAGCAGCCCCCTACAGGGGGGGCCGGGGGAGCAGTACTTC. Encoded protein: CASSPLQGGPGEQYF. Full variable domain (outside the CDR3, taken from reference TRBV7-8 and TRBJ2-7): GAGVSQSPRYKVAKRGQDVALRCDPISGHVSLFWYQQALGQGPEFLTYFQNEAQLDKSGLPSDRFFAERPEGSVSTLKIQRTQQEDSAVYLCASSPLQGGPGEQYFGPGTRLTVT.

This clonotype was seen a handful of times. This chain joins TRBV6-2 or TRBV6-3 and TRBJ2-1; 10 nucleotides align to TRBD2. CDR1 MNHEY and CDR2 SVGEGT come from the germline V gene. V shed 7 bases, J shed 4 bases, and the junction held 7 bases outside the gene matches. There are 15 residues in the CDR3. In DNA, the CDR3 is TGTGCCAGCACGAATAAAGCGGGAGGGTACAATGAGCAGTTCTTC. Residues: CASTNKAGGYNEQFF.

Written as DNA, the CDR3 is TGTGCCAGCAGTGATCCCGACAGGGACCGTGGGTATGGCTACACCTTC. Amino acid sequence: CASSDPDRDRGYGYTF. This chain joins TRBV25-1 and TRBJ1-2; 7 nucleotides align to TRBD1. The CDR3 has 16 amino acids. Germline assignment: CDR1 MGHDK and CDR2 SYGVNS. After removal of 3 bases from V and 5 bases from J, the junction contained 12 bases not matched to a gene.

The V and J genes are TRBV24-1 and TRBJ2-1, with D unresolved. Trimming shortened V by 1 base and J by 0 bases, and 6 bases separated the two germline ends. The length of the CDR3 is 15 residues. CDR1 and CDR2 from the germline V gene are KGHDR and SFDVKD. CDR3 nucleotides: TGTGCCACCAGTGATTTTTCAAGCTCCTACAATGAGCAGTTCTTC. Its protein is CATSDFSSSYNEQFF.

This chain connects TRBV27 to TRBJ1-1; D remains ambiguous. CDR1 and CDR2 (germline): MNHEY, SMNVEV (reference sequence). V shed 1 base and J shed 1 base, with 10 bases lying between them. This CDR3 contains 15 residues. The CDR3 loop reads CASSLYGVGNTEAFF. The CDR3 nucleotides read TGTGCCAGCAGTTTATATGGGGTCGGGAACACTGAAGCTTTCTTT.

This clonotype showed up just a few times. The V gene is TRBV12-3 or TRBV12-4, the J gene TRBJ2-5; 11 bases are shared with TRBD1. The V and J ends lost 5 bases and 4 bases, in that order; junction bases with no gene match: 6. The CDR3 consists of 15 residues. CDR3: CASSPAGTGGETQYF. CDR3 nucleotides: TGTGCCAGCAGTCCTGCAGGGACAGGGGGAGAGACCCAGTACTTC.

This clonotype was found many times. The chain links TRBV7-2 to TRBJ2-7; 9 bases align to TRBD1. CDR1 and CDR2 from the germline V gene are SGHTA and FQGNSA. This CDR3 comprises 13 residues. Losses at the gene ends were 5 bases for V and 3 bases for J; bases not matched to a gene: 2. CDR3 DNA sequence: TGTGCCAGCAGCCGGGGACAGGGCTACGAGCAGTACTTC. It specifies CASSRGQGYEQYF.

The CDR3 is CASSPGGGSSYNSPLHF. Here the CDR3 DNA reads TGTGCCAGCAGCCCAGGAGGGGGAAGCTCCTATAATTCACCCCTCCACTTT. The chain carries TRBV13 and TRBJ1-6, with D possibly matching TRBD1 (6 bases). The CDR3 is 17 amino acids. With 5 bases removed from V and 0 bases from J, the gap between germline ends came to 14 bases. Germline-derived CDR1 and CDR2 are PRHDT and FYEKMQ (reference sequence).

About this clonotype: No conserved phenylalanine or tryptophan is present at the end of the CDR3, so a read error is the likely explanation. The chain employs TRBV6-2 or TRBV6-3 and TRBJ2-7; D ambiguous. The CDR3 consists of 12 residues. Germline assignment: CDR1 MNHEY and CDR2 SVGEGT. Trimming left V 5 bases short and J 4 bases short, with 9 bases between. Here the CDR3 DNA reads TGTGCCAGCAGTCCGGACGGATACGAGCAGTACCTC. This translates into CASSPDGYEQYL.

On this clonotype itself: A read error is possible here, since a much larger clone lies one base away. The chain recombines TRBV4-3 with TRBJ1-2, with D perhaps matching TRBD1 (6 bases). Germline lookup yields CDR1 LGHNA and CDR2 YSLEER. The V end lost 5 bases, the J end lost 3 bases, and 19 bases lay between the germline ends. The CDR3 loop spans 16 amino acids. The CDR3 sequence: CASSYGEGGADYGYTF. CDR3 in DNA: TGCGCCAGCAGCTACGGGGAGGGGGGGGCAGACTATGGCTACACCTTC.

The CDR3 coding sequence is TGCAGTGCAGGACTAGCGGGGGGGCCAAGAGAGACCCAGTACTTC. Translation gives CSAGLAGGPRETQYF. The rearrangement joins TRBV20-1 to TRBJ2-5, with TRBD2 matching 15 bases. The V segment lost 6 bases and the J segment 4 bases; nucleotides outside the gene matches: 6. Per the germline V gene, CDR1 is DFQATT and CDR2 is SNEGSKA (reference sequence). There are 15 residues in the CDR3.

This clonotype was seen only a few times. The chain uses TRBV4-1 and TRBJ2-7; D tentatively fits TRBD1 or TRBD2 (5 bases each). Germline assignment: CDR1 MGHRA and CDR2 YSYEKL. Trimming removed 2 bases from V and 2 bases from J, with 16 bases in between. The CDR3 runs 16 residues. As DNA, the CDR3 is TGCGCCAGCAGCCAACTCACCGGGACGGCTACCTACGAGCAGTACTTC. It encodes CASSQLTGTATYEQYF.

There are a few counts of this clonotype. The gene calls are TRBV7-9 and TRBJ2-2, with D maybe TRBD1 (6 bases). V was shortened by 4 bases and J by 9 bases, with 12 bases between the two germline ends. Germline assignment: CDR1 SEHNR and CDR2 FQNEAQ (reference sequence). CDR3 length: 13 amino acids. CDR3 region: CASSSTGQRELFF. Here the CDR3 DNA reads TGTGCCAGCAGCTCAACAGGACAGAGGGAGCTGTTTTTT.

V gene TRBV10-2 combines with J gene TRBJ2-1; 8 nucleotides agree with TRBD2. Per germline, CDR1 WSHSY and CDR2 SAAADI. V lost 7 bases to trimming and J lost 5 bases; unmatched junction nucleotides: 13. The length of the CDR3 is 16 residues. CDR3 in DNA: TGCGCCAGCACGGTAGCCGGGACTAGTGGGGACAATGAGCAGTTCTTC. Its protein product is CASTVAGTSGDNEQFF.

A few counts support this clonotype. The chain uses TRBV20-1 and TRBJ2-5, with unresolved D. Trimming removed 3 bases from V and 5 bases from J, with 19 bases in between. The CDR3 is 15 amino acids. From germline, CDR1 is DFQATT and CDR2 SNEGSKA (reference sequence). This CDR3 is CSASLPGVPGETQYF. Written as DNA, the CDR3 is TGCAGTGCTAGCCTCCCTGGTGTCCCGGGCGAGACCCAGTACTTC.

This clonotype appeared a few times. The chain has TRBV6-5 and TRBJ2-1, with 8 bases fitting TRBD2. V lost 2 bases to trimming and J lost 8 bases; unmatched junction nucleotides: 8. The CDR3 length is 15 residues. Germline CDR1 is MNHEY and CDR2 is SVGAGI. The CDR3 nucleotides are TGTGCCAGCAGTTACGGGACTAGGAGGTCGCATGAGCAGTTCTTC. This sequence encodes CASSYGTRRSHEQFF.

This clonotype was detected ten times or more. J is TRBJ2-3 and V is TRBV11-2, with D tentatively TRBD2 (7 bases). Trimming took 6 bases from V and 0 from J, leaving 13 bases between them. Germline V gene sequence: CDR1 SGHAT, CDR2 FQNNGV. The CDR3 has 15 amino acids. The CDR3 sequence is CASRPRGASTDTQYF. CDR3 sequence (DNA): TGTGCCAGCAGGCCCCGGGGGGCTAGCACAGATACGCAGTATTTT. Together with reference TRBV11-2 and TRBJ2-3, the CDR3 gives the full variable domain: EAGVAQSPRYKIIEKRQSVAFWCNPISGHATLYWYQQILGQGPKLLIQFQNNGVVDDSQLPKDRFSAERLKGVDSTLKIQPAKLEDSAVYLCASRPRGASTDTQYFGPGTRLTVL.

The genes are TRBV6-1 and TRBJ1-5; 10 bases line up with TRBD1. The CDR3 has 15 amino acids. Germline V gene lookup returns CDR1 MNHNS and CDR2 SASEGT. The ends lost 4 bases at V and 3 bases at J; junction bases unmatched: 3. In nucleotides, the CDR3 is TGTGCCAGCAGTGGGACAGGGGGTTCCAATCAGCCCCAGCATTTT. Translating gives CASSGTGGSNQPQHF.

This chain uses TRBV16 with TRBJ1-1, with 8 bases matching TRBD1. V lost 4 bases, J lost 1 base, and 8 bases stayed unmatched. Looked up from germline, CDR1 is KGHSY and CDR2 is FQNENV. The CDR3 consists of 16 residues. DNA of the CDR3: TGTGCCAGCAGCCCTTGGACAGGGATAGGGAACACTGAAGCTTTCTTT. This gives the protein CASSPWTGIGNTEAFF.

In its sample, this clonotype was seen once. The DNA for the CDR3 is TGTGCCAGCAGTAATAACGGATACGAGCAGTACTTC. Translated, it gives CASSNNGYEQYF. The genes are TRBV6-2 or TRBV6-3 and TRBJ2-7; D gene ambiguous. The germline gives CDR1 MNHEY, CDR2 SVGEGT. The CDR3 runs 12 residues. Trimming pared 5 bases from V and 4 bases from J, leaving 9 bases between.

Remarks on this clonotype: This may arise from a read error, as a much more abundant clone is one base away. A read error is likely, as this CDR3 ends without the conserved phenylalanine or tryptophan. CDR3 sequence: CASSHREADTQYL. In nucleotides, the CDR3 is TGTGCCAGCAGTCACCGGGAAGCAGATACGCAGTATTTG. The V call is TRBV12-3 or TRBV12-4, the J call TRBJ2-3; a weak D match, TRBD2 (5 bases). The CDR3 has 13 residues. V was pared by 5 bases and J by 4 bases, with 10 bases between.

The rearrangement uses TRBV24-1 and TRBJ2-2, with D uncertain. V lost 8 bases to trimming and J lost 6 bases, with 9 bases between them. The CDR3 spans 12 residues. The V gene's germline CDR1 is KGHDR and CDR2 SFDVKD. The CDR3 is CATKGLAGELFF. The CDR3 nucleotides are TGTGCCACCAAAGGGCTCGCCGGGGAGCTGTTTTTT.

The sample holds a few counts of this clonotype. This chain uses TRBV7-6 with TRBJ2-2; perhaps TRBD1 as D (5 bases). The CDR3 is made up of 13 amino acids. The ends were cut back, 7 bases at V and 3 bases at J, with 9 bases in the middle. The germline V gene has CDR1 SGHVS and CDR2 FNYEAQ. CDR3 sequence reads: CASTSRDTGELFF. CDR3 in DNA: TGTGCCAGCACCAGCAGGGACACCGGGGAGCTGTTTTTT.

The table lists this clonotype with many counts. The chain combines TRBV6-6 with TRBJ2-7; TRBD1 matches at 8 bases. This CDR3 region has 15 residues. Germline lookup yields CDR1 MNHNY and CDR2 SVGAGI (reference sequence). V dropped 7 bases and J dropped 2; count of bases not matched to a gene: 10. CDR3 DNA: TGTGCCAGCACCTACTCGGACAGGGCCGCCTACGAGCAGTACTTC. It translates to CASTYSDRAAYEQYF.

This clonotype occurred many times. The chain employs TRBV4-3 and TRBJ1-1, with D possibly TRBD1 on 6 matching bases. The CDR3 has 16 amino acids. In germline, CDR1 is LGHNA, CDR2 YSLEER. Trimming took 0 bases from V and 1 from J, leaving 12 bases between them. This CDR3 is CASSQDLGRGNTEAFF. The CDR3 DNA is TGCGCCAGCAGCCAAGATCTGGGCAGGGGGAACACTGAAGCTTTCTTT.

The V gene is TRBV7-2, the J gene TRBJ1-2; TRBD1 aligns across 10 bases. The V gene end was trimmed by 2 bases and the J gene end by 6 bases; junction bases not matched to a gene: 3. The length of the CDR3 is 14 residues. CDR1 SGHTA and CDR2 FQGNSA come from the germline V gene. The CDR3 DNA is TGTGCCAGCAGCTTAATGACAGGGGGCCATGGCTACACCTTC. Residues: CASSLMTGGHGYTF.

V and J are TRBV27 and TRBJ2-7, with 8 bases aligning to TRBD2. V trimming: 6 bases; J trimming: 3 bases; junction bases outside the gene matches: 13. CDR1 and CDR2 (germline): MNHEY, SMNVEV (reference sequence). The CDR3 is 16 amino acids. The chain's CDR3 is CASSMGTGGTVYEQYF. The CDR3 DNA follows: TGTGCCAGCAGCATGGGGACGGGGGGGACCGTCTACGAGCAGTACTTC.

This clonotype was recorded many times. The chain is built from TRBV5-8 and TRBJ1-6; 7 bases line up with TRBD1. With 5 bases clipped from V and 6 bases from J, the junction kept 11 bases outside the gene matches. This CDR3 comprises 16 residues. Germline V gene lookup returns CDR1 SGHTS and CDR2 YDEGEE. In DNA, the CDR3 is TGTGCCAGCAGTTTCCGACAGGGCGTTATTAATTCACCCCTCCACTTT. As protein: CASSFRQGVINSPLHF.